The TCR beta chain described here comes from a study of T cell repertoires in ileal Crohn's disease. Study details: Median disease duration was roughly 8.4 years; 35% smoked at surgery. The study's findings and limits: Sorted CD8 T cells held more high-frequency clones than CD4. Active smokers at surgery had more clonal expansions than non-smokers.

Patients were adults with ileal or ileocolonic Crohn's disease needing resection. TCRdb's copy holds only in-frame clones and misses some; the assay was immunoSEQ multiplex PCR. The sample carries about 5,300 clones, about 81% recorded once. Trimming took off 0 bases at V and 5 bases at J, with 11 bases between the two ends. The CDR3 sequence is 14 residues long. Germline V CDR1 and CDR2: SGHNT, YYREEE (reference sequence). A word on this clone: What it binds is not known.

The V and J genes are TRBV5-4 and TRBJ2-5; D possibly matches TRBD1 or TRBD2 (5 bases each). This TCR was recovered from an adult with Crohn's disease. Source material: ileal tissue. The CDR3 region has the DNA TGTGCCAGCAGCTTGGTGGGGGTCGGGGAGACCCAGTACTTC. It codes for CASSLVGVGETQYF.